A single sample is the source of the 19 T cell receptor beta chains below, sequenced in a study of blood T cell repertoires in COVID-19 (TCRdb year 2020). Library prep was done by the immunoSEQ multiplex PCR assay. The table was pulled from immuneACCESS by TCRdb, which kept in-frame rearrangements only. Such tables lose some clones; where checked, under half of the loss comes from unresolved V genes, and the rest has no known cause. Counted in this sample were about 670,000 clones; just under 90% of them appeared once. The leading ten clones occupy 0.2% to 0.3% of the sample. Sequenced sample: peripheral blood. The receptors come from a woman younger than 35 with acute or convalescent COVID-19.

The J gene is TRBJ2-2, the V gene TRBV3-1 (or the pseudogene TRBV3-2); perhaps TRBD2 as D (5 bases). The CDR3 runs 13 residues. Trimming took off 1 base at V and 6 bases at J, with 6 bases between the two ends. Germline V gives CDR1 LGHDT, CDR2 YNNKEL (reference sequence). CDR3 DNA: TGTGCCAGCAGCCAAGTGAGGGCCGGGGAGCTGTTTTTT. It yields the protein CASSQVRAGELFF.

This chain links TRBV15 with TRBJ2-3; the match to TRBD2 covers 12 bases. With V trimmed by 3 bases and J by 2 bases, 6 bases remained unmatched. The CDR3 runs 17 residues. Germline V gene lookup returns CDR1 LNHNV and CDR2 YYDKDF (reference sequence). CDR3 sequence: CATSRARLAGDTDTQYF. The CDR3 DNA reads TGTGCCACCAGCAGGGCCCGACTAGCGGGGGACACAGATACGCAGTATTTT.

The J gene is TRBJ1-1, the V gene TRBV6-4; possible D gene TRBD1, 5 bases. The germline V gene has CDR1 MRHNA and CDR2 SNTAGT. V was pared by 2 bases and J by 4 bases, with 11 bases between. The CDR3 consists of 14 residues. CDR3 amino acids: CASSDDGRGTEAFF. The CDR3 DNA is TGTGCCAGCAGTGACGACGGGAGGGGCACTGAAGCTTTCTTT.

V gene TRBV27 combines with J gene TRBJ1-6; a weak D match, TRBD1 (6 bases). The CDR3 has 14 residues. The V gene lost 6 bases and the J gene lost 6 bases, with 12 bases spanning the gap. CDR1 and CDR2 from the germline V gene are MNHEY and SMNVEV (reference sequence). The CDR3 DNA follows: TGTGCCAGCAGCACAGGGTCTGGTAATTCACCCCTCCACTTT. Translating it yields CASSTGSGNSPLHF.

This sequence joins TRBV7-2 and TRBJ1-6; D is unclear. The CDR3 loop spans 13 amino acids. Trimming left V 1 base short and J 10 bases short, with 8 bases between. The V gene's germline CDR1 is SGHTA and CDR2 FQGNSA. The chain's CDR3 is CASSLGSRSPLHF. For the CDR3, the DNA is TGTGCCAGCAGCTTAGGGTCGAGATCACCCCTCCACTTT.

This clone has only a few counts. V and J are TRBV15 and TRBJ2-7; 8 bases line up with TRBD2. There are 15 residues in the CDR3. Trimming at V came to 3 bases and at J to 7 bases, leaving 11 bases not matched to a gene. Germline V gives CDR1 LNHNV, CDR2 YYDKDF (reference sequence). The CDR3 sequence is CATSRAGTRAFEQYF. Written as DNA, the CDR3 is TGTGCCACCAGCAGGGCCGGGACTAGAGCTTTTGAGCAGTACTTC.

The chain has TRBV27 and TRBJ2-7; 11 bases match TRBD1. The CDR3 extends over 16 amino acids. CDR1 is MNHEY and CDR2 is SMNVEV in the germline V gene (reference sequence). V gave up 10 bases and J gave up 4 bases; unmatched junction bases: 15. CDR3 in amino acids: CANRDRGADGRYEQYF. Here the CDR3 DNA reads TGTGCCAACCGGGACAGGGGGGCTGATGGCCGATACGAGCAGTACTTC.

V is TRBV14 and J is TRBJ1-2; D is perhaps TRBD1 (5 bases). The V and J ends lost 3 bases and 0 bases respectively, with 14 bases between them. In germline, CDR1 is SGHDN, CDR2 FVKESK. This CDR3 region has 16 residues. CDR3 sequence: CASSHFFSGPNYGYTF. Here the CDR3 DNA reads TGTGCCAGCAGCCATTTTTTTTCAGGGCCTAACTATGGCTACACCTTC.

The chain joins TRBV6-5 to TRBJ1-1; D is possibly TRBD1 (6 bases). The CDR3 loop spans 11 amino acids. Germline CDR1 reads MNHEY; CDR2 reads SVGAGI. V was trimmed by 7 bases and J by 7 bases, leaving 10 bases between them. CDR3 DNA sequence: TGTGCCAGCATCAGGGGATTTGAAGCTTTCTTT. Translation: CASIRGFEAFF.

The V call is TRBV7-3, the J call TRBJ1-1; 9 bases line up with TRBD1. The CDR3 is 17 amino acids. Germline lookup yields CDR1 SGHTA and CDR2 FQGTGA. With 3 bases clipped from V and 4 bases from J, the junction kept 12 bases outside the gene matches. The CDR3 bases are TGTGCCAGCAGCTTTGGCCACAGGGGGCTGTTGGGCACTGAAGCTTTCTTT. As protein: CASSFGHRGLLGTEAFF. The complete variable domain, with remaining parts taken from reference TRBV7-3 and TRBJ1-1, reads GAGVSQTPSNKVTEKGKYVELRCDPISGHTALYWYRQSLGQGPEFLIYFQGTGAADDSGLPNDRFFAVRPEGSVSTLKIQRTERGDSAVYLCASSFGHRGLLGTEAFFGQGTRLTVV.

The CDR3: CASSHRGINEKLFF. The CDR3 nucleotides read TGTGCCAGCAGTCACAGGGGAATAAATGAAAAACTGTTTTTT. The V gene is TRBV2, the J gene TRBJ1-4, with TRBD1 matching 7 bases. From germline, CDR1 is SNHLY and CDR2 FYNNEI. This CDR3 has 14 amino acids. The V and J ends lost 5 bases and 5 bases, in that order; junction bases with no gene match: 5. The full variable domain, rest sourced from reference TRBV2 and TRBJ1-4, is EPEVTQTPSHQVTQMGQEVILRCVPISNHLYFYWYRQILGQKVEFLVSFYNNEISEKSEIFDDQFSVERPDGSNFTLKIRSTKLEDSAMYFCASSHRGINEKLFFGSGTQLSVL.

The chain is built from TRBV1 and TRBJ1-1. TRBV1 is reported as a pseudogene. The CDR3 is made up of 18 amino acids. The CDR3 sequence: CTSSQDQEGQHVLAEAFF. The CDR3 DNA follows: TGCACCAGCAGCCAAGATCAGGAGGGGCAGCACGTTTTAGCGGAAGCTTTCTTT.

This rearrangement joins TRBV12-5 to TRBJ1-4, with 7 nucleotides matching TRBD1. V dropped 6 bases and J dropped 5; count of bases not matched to a gene: 9. CDR3 size: 15 residues. Germline assignment: CDR1 LGHNT and CDR2 FRNRAP. In nucleotides, the CDR3 is TGTGCTAGTGGCGACAAGACAGGGTTCAATGAAAAACTGTTTTTT. It translates to CASGDKTGFNEKLFF. Variable domain in full (rest from reference TRBV12-5 and TRBJ1-4): DARVTQTPRHKVTEMGQEVTMRCQPILGHNTVFWYRQTMMQGLELLAYFRNRAPLDDSGMPKDRFSAEMPDATLATLKIQPSEPRDSAVYFCASGDKTGFNEKLFFGSGTQLSVL.

The chain is built from TRBV9 and TRBJ2-3; tentative D call: TRBD1 (6 bases). This CDR3 is 15 amino acids long. CDR1 is SGDLS and CDR2 is YYNGEE in the germline V gene. V lost 3 bases and J lost 0, with 11 bases in between. CDR3 sequence (DNA): TGTGCCAGCAGCGGGACAGCTTCTAGCACAGATACGCAGTATTTT. This gives the protein CASSGTASSTDTQYF.

The genes are TRBV3-1 (or the pseudogene TRBV3-2) and TRBJ1-2, with D possibly TRBD1 on 5 matching bases. The CDR3 is 14 residues long. From germline, CDR1 is LGHDT and CDR2 YNNKEL (reference sequence). The V end was cut by 4 bases, the J end by 0 bases, with 9 bases between. DNA of the CDR3: TGTGCCAGCAGCCCTGGGGCAGCTAACTATGGCTACACCTTC. Translating gives CASSPGAANYGYTF.

The chain couples TRBV25-1 to TRBJ2-3, with 7 bases aligning to TRBD1. CDR1 MGHDK and CDR2 SYGVNS come from the germline V gene. V was pared by 8 bases and J by 2 bases, with 4 bases of the junction left unmatched. CDR3 length: 13 amino acids. The CDR3 region is CASQGQNTDTQYF. The CDR3 region has the DNA TGTGCCAGCCAGGGACAGAACACAGATACGCAGTATTTT.

The J gene is TRBJ2-3, the V gene TRBV30, with D perhaps matching TRBD1 (6 bases). V lost 7 bases, J lost 1 base, and 9 bases lay in between. This CDR3 has 12 residues. The germline gives CDR1 GTSNPN, CDR2 SVGIG (reference sequence). The CDR3 DNA follows: TGTGCCTTTACAGGGCGCACAGATACGCAGTATTTT. It specifies CAFTGRTDTQYF. Full variable domain (missing parts from reference TRBV30 and TRBJ2-3): SQTIHQWPATLVQPVGSPLSLECTVEGTSNPNLYWYRQAAGRGLQLLFYSVGIGQISSEVPQNLSASRPQDRQFILSSKKLLLSDSGFYLCAFTGRTDTQYFGPGTRLTVL.

The rearrangement links TRBV4-1 to TRBJ2-7; 8 nucleotides line up with TRBD1. This CDR3 spans 13 amino acids. Trimming at V came to 6 bases and at J to 3 bases, leaving 4 bases not matched to a gene. Germline CDR1 MGHRA, CDR2 YSYEKL. The CDR3 sequence: CASSTGQDYEQYF. The CDR3 bases are TGCGCCAGCAGTACGGGACAGGACTACGAGCAGTACTTC.

The CDR3 DNA is TGTGCCTGGAAAAAAACAGGGGGCGGTCCCGGGGAGCTGTTTTTT. This translates into CAWKKTGGGPGELFF. The chain carries TRBV30 and TRBJ2-2; 9 bases map to TRBD1. The CDR3 covers 15 residues. J gave up 6 bases and V 4 bases, and 9 bases lay outside the gene matches. Per germline, CDR1 GTSNPN and CDR2 SVGIG (reference sequence).